The 6 T cell receptor beta chains given below trace back to one sample, sequenced in a study of CD8+CD57+ T cells in acquired aplastic anemia. All sequencing subjects had displayed CD8+CD57+ cell expansion on flow cytometry. The TCR beta profiling, which covered VDJ combination and CDR3 sequence, was carried out using genomic DNA as the template. TCRdb used MiXCR to reprocess the reads, holding one entry per CDR3 protein. The sample carries approximately 260,000 distinct CDR3 sequences, 82% recorded once. Sequenced: sorted CD4+, CD8+, or CD8+CD57+ T cells (not recorded which) from PBMCs. These receptors were collected from a human donor with aplastic anemia.

The V and J genes are TRBV11-2 and TRBJ2-7; TRBD1 or TRBD2 may be the D gene (5 bases each). The CDR3 length is 12 residues. The germline gives CDR1 SGHAT, CDR2 FQNNGV. Trimming took off 1 base at V and 5 bases at J, with 6 bases between the two ends. The chain's CDR3 is CASSLAGHEQYF. The CDR3, as DNA: TGTGCCAGCAGCTTAGCGGGGCACGAGCAGTACTTC.

The CDR3 is CASTLAGVPARQYF. The CDR3 coding sequence is TGTGCCAGCACCCTAGCGGGGGTCCCCGCTAGGCAGTATTTT. This rearrangement joins TRBV7-6 to TRBJ2-3; 10 bases fit TRBD2. The J segment lost 11 bases and the V segment lost 7 bases, leaving 12 bases of the junction unmatched. CDR1 and CDR2 from the germline V gene are SGHVS and FNYEAQ. The CDR3 sequence is 14 residues long. Full variable domain (outside the CDR3, taken from reference TRBV7-6 and TRBJ2-3): GAGVSQSPRYKVTKRGQDVALRCDPISGHVSLYWYRQALGQGPEFLTYFNYEAQQDKSGLPNDRFSAERPEGSISTLTIQRTEQRDSAMYRCASTLAGVPARQYFGPGTRLTVL.

This clonotype was observed a single time. The V and J genes are TRBV9 and TRBJ2-3, with 7 bases aligning to TRBD1. V lost 3 bases, J lost 4 bases, and 2 bases stayed unmatched. Germline-derived CDR1 and CDR2 are SGDLS and YYNGEE. CDR3 length: 13 residues. CDR3 in DNA: TGTGCCAGCAGCGAACAGGGGTCAGATACGCAGTATTTT. Translation: CASSEQGSDTQYF. Looking up the rest from reference TRBV9 and TRBJ2-3 gives the full variable domain: DSGVTQTPKHLITATGQRVTLRCSPRSGDLSVYWYQQSLDQGLQFLIQYYNGEERAKGNILERFSAQQFPDLHSELNLSSLELGDSALYFCASSEQGSDTQYFGPGTRLTVL.

This chain joins TRBV7-9 and TRBJ2-5, with 7 bases aligning to TRBD2. Germline assignment: CDR1 SEHNR and CDR2 FQNEAQ (reference sequence). J was trimmed by 11 bases and V by 11 bases; bases with no gene match: 14. The CDR3 runs to 12 residues. Here the CDR3 reads CAGGGARKEQYF. Written as DNA, the CDR3 is TGTGCCGGCGGGGGTGCTAGGAAGGAGCAGTACTTC.

The chain uses TRBV7-2 and TRBJ1-4; D unclear. The germline V and J ends were trimmed by 0 bases and 17 bases, with 22 bases remaining between them. Germline V gene data show CDR1 as SGHTA and CDR2 as FQGNSA. CDR3 length: 15 amino acids. The CDR3 loop is CASSLAGAPDKKYFF. The DNA of the CDR3 is TGTGCCAGCAGCTTAGCGGGAGCTCCCGATAAAAAATATTTTTTT.

The chain has TRBV7-3 and TRBJ2-6, with D tentatively TRBD1 (5 bases). CDR3 size: 15 residues. Germline-derived CDR1 and CDR2 are SGHTA and FQGTGA. Trimming removed 5 bases at V and 0 bases at J, with 8 bases between. The CDR3 protein is CASSRDSSGANVLTF. The CDR3 nucleotides are TGTGCCAGCAGCCGTGACAGCTCTGGGGCCAACGTCCTGACTTTC.